This TCR beta chain was profiled in a study of OX40 agonist ivuxolimab in advanced cancers. Across the whole study: Of the participants, about 40% had some prior anti-PD-1, anti-PD-L1 or anti-CTLA-4 therapy, which was allowed.

The study, taken as a whole, reports: At 0.1 to 3.0 mg/kg, CD4+ and CD8+ blood T cells expanded clonally by week 6.

Turning to this clone: What it binds is unknown.

Produced via immunoSEQ multiplex PCR; TCRdb's table is partial and in-frame only. The table has some 70,000 clones, roughly 90% seen once. The CDR3 is made up of 15 amino acids. V dropped 5 bases and J dropped 4; count of bases not matched to a gene: 4. Germline V lookup: CDR1 SGHTA, CDR2 FQGNSA. This sequence joins TRBV7-2 and TRBJ2-2; 10 positions match TRBD2. This clonotype originated in an adult with an advanced solid tumor such as melanoma, head and neck, liver or kidney cancer. Sequences were derived from CD4+ or CD8+ T cells sorted from blood, sampled in a trial of the OX40 agonist ivuxolimab. CDR3 in amino acids: CASSPSGRGTGELFF. The CDR3 DNA follows: TGTGCCAGCAGCCCCAGCGGGAGGGGCACCGGGGAGCTGTTTTTT.